This is a list of T cell receptor beta chains from one sample in a study of tumor-infiltrating lymphocytes in primary liver carcinoma. TCRdb independently ran MiXCR on the multiplex PCR reads; one entry per CDR3 protein. The sample yields approximately 330,000 distinct CDR3 sequences, less than 65% seen once. The specimen sequenced was peripheral blood. Every receptor here comes from a man in his forties with primary liver carcinoma and hepatitis B virus infection. Both conserved end residues are trimmed from each CDR3.

V | CDR3
TRBV29-1 | SVEDWGAVGNEETQY
TRBV12-5 | ASNRGRSTSYEQY
TRBV11-2 | ANSLGAATNEKLF
TRBV5-1 | ASSLGIHNEQF
TRBV11-3 | ASSLVGLPRGSNTGELS
TRBV10-3 | AISSTSGGNDEQF
TRBV28 | ASSPDDGAQY
TRBV29-1 | SVGVTSVGNEQF
TRBV9 | ASSSSGDSKTPQH
TRBV6-5 | ASSYGDYYNEQF
TRBV12-3/TRBV12-4 | ASGSPGPDGANVLT
TRBV11-3 | ASSSCGLAGEDYEQL
TRBV7-3 | ASSLVVGAGEQY
TRBV7-9 | ASSFATTYNEQF
TRBV14 | ANSQDADRVNEQF
TRBV11-3 | ASSLDSSGELL
TRBV13 | ASSFSPGDGGEKLF
TRBV11-2 | ASSPSGTRHETQY
TRBV19 | ASRQASDPYNEQF
TRBV11-2 | ASSLLLLQRSRELF
TRBV5-1 | ASMLGAVTAKNIHY
TRBV7-9 | ASSLAQGITDTQY
TRBV11-2 | ANSLGRLINEQF
TRBV6-5 | ASSYSHRGTNTGELF
TRBV11-1 | ASKEGRGTRELL
TRBV7-9 | ASRRDRGRETQY
TRBV29-1 | SVEESLSEGYT
TRBV10-3 | TISDVGRERSYNEQF
TRBV12-3/TRBV12-4 | ASSPTRDPQAF
TRBV6-1 | ASSLRPTGTNNEQF
TRBV11-1 | ASSFDRETQY
TRBV28 | ASSFRGRGNTIY
TRBV10-3 | AISESGTTRSYNEKV
TRBV4-1 | ASSQALGLAGGGYNEQS
TRBV12-3/TRBV12-4 | ASSLGLWTAGELF
TRBV5-1 | ATMCRGRNSNQPQH
TRBV5-1 | ASSLRQGQSSYNEQF
TRBV6-1 | ASSDRERTSYEQY
TRBV4-1 | ASSQLNSGDEELF
TRBV7-9 | ASSYQTATYEQY
TRBV7-8 | ASSLEGGGALSSYEQY
TRBV6-5 | ANSYNRAETQY
TRBV6-6 | ASSYSPGGDYGYT
TRBV5-4 | ASSPGQFSGANVLT
TRBV11-1 | ASSLGGTVFLEQY
TRBV11-2 | ACSFRTSGSRDGELF
TRBV5-1 | ASRLAGNEQY
TRBV11-2 | ASSPHVAGLSEQY